Shown below are 16 T cell receptor beta chains from a single sample sequenced in a study of cytomegalovirus exposure and HLA in healthy donors. PCR amplification relied on 60 Vbeta primers (plus 13 Jbeta primers). The protocol was immunoSEQ multiplex PCR, while the TCRdb copy is restricted to in-frame clones and leaves out a portion. The table records 150,000 to 200,000 clones, more than 60% of them present only once. Sequenced material: PBMCs. The receptors come from a man aged 18 to 35 in good health and CMV-seropositive.

The chain couples TRBV5-1 to TRBJ2-5; 10 bases align to TRBD1. Near its end, the DNA agrees better with TRBJ2-7, so the J call may be wrong. In germline, CDR1 is SGHRS, CDR2 YFSETQ. The CDR3 runs to 16 residues. The CDR3 DNA is TGCGCCAGCAGCCCGGATTGGGGACAGGGGCGGCACGAGCAGTACTTC. The encoded protein is CASSPDWGQGRHEQYF.

The rearrangement links TRBV5-1 to TRBJ2-7; D is possibly TRBD1 (6 bases). This CDR3 region has 12 residues. Looked up from germline, CDR1 is SGHRS and CDR2 is YFSETQ. V shed 3 bases and J shed 5 bases, with 9 bases lying between them. CDR3 region: CASSSGQHEQYF. CDR3 DNA: TGCGCCAGCAGCTCAGGACAGCACGAGCAGTACTTC.

The chain is built from TRBV7-9 and TRBJ1-1; no definite D call. The germline CDR1 and CDR2 sequences are SEHNR and FQNEAQ (reference sequence). The length of the CDR3 is 16 residues. Trimming stripped 4 bases from V and 3 bases from J, with 18 bases between. CDR3 nucleotide sequence: TGTGCCAGCAGCTCCAGGACGGGCGGGCGGCACACTGAAGCTTTCTTT. The encoded protein is CASSSRTGGRHTEAFF.

This chain joins TRBV29-1 and TRBJ2-5; 8 bases match TRBD2. After removal of 4 bases from V and 7 bases from J, the junction contained 11 bases not matched to a gene. The length of the CDR3 is 14 residues. Per the germline V gene, CDR1 is SQVTM and CDR2 is ANQGSEA. In DNA, the CDR3 is TGCAGCGTTGTCCCGGGAGGGGTTGGTGGGACCCAGTACTTC. Its translation: CSVVPGGVGGTQYF.

J is TRBJ1-2 and V is TRBV7-3; 7 positions agree with TRBD1. This CDR3 contains 13 residues. Germline V CDR1 and CDR2: SGHTA, FQGTGA. The J segment lost 10 bases and the V segment lost 5 bases, leaving 10 bases of the junction unmatched. The CDR3 bases are TGTGCCAGCAGCGCCGACCGGGACAGCGACTACACCTTC. Translation: CASSADRDSDYTF.

The chain carries TRBV10-2 and TRBJ2-2; 15 nucleotides line up with TRBD2. The CDR3 totals 20 residues. After removal of 6 bases from V and 4 bases from J, the junction contained 15 bases not matched to a gene. Germline V gene sequence: CDR1 WSHSY, CDR2 SAAADI. CDR3 amino acids: CASRGLAGGRRLPGTGELFF. In DNA, the CDR3 is TGCGCCAGCAGGGGACTAGCGGGAGGTCGCCGATTACCTGGCACCGGGGAGCTGTTTTTT.

The chain uses TRBV28 and TRBJ1-5, with D perhaps matching TRBD1 (6 bases). Per germline, CDR1 MDHEN and CDR2 SYDVKM. This CDR3 is 15 amino acids long. Trimming left V 6 bases short and J 8 bases short, with 20 bases between. CDR3 in DNA: TGTGCCAGCAGGTATCCCGGGACATCAAACGAGCCCCAGCATTTT. Translating it yields CASRYPGTSNEPQHF.

Here the CDR3 DNA reads TGCGCCAGCAGCTTCAAGGACAGCGGCGAAGCTTTCTTT. Translating it yields CASSFKDSGEAFF. This rearrangement joins TRBV5-1 to TRBJ1-1, with a tentative D call TRBD1 (6 bases). The germline gives CDR1 SGHRS, CDR2 YFSETQ. V lost 2 bases and J 8 bases, leaving 13 bases between the germline ends. The CDR3 spans 13 residues.

This clone was detected only a few times. This chain connects TRBV9 to TRBJ1-3, with D possibly matching TRBD1 (6 bases). This CDR3 comprises 15 residues. Germline lookup yields CDR1 SGDLS and CDR2 YYNGEE. V lost 4 bases to trimming and J lost 7 bases, with 18 bases between them. Written as DNA, the CDR3 is TGTGCCAGCAGCTCCGGTGGACAGTCAACGAACACCATATATTTT. As protein: CASSSGGQSTNTIYF. The full variable domain, rest sourced from reference TRBV9 and TRBJ1-3, is DSGVTQTPKHLITATGQRVTLRCSPRSGDLSVYWYQQSLDQGLQFLIQYYNGEERAKGNILERFSAQQFPDLHSELNLSSLELGDSALYFCASSSGGQSTNTIYFGEGSWLTVV.

This clone was picked up a small number of times. J is TRBJ1-2 and V is TRBV29-1, with 7 bases that match TRBD1. Germline loops: CDR1 SQVTM, CDR2 ANQGSEA. V gave up 4 bases and J gave up 5 bases; unmatched junction bases: 4. The CDR3 runs 12 residues. The CDR3 DNA sequence: TGCAGCGTTGCGGACAGGATTTATGGCTACACCTTC. Protein product: CSVADRIYGYTF.

The CDR3 bases are TGTGCCAGCAGCGTGGACACTCGGGAGCTGTTTTTT. Residues: CASSVDTRELFF. This chain uses TRBV9 with TRBJ2-2; TRBD1 might be the D (5 bases). Germline-derived CDR1 and CDR2 are SGDLS and YYNGEE. Deletions cut 2 bases from V and 9 bases from J, with 8 bases between. This CDR3 is 12 amino acids long.

In its sample, this clone was seen once. The chain joins TRBV4-1 to TRBJ2-7, with TRBD1 matching over 10 bases. The CDR3 consists of 16 residues. Germline V gene lookup returns CDR1 MGHRA and CDR2 YSYEKL. The V and J ends lost 1 base and 9 bases, in that order; junction bases with no gene match: 12. CDR3 in DNA: TGCGCCAGCAGCCAAGTGGGACAGGGGCAAAGAGTACGGCAGTACTTC. It encodes CASSQVGQGQRVRQYF.

The chain combines TRBV5-4 with TRBJ2-3; D is ambiguous. V lost 2 bases to trimming and J lost 5 bases, with 12 bases between them. CDR1 is SGHNT and CDR2 is YYREEE in the germline V gene (reference sequence). The CDR3 length is 14 residues. The CDR3 DNA reads as TGTGCCAGCAGCTTCGCAGGTACTGGAGATACGCAGTATTTT. As protein: CASSFAGTGDTQYF.

The V and J genes are TRBV6-5 and TRBJ2-7, with D possibly TRBD2 on 7 matching bases. The germline V gene has CDR1 MNHEY and CDR2 SVGAGI. Trimming took 9 bases from V and 3 from J, leaving 21 bases between them. The CDR3 consists of 15 residues. CDR3 loop: CASKMNREGNYEQYF. DNA for the CDR3: TGTGCCAGTAAGATGAACAGGGAGGGCAACTACGAGCAGTACTTC.

The chain employs TRBV30 and TRBJ1-5; D ambiguous. Germline loops: CDR1 GTSNPN, CDR2 SVGIG (reference sequence). CDR3 length: 18 residues. Written as DNA, the CDR3 is TGTGCGTGCGAAAGTGGTACGGGAACACATTATAGCAATCAGCCCCAGCATTTT. Translating it yields CACESGTGTHYSNQPQHF.

V and J are TRBV9 and TRBJ2-1; D is unresolved. The CDR3 contains 12 residues. Germline V CDR1 and CDR2: SGDLS, YYNGEE. V lost 1 base and J lost 5, with 4 bases in between. CDR3 in amino acids: CASSVRDNEQFF. CDR3 bases: TGTGCCAGCAGCGTAAGAGACAATGAGCAGTTCTTC.